This T cell receptor beta chain was sequenced during a study of siplizumab effects on memory and regulatory T cells. Overall study results and limits: Suppressive function of proliferating Tregs from siplizumab cultures was not confirmed. Roughly 75-96% of proliferating CD4+ or CD8+ clones lacked a naive or memory phenotype that could be assigned. Among mappable alloreactive CD4+ clones, the Treg-derived fraction averaged nearly 70% with siplizumab versus approximately 26% in controls. Contribution to the alloresponse seemed major for naive T cells, which also seemed more diverse than memory cells.

Produced via immunoSEQ multiplex PCR; TCRdb's table is partial and in-frame only. The repertoire holds some 100,000 clones, about 92% seen once, with under 0.75% in the top ten. CDR3 size: 13 residues. Trimming took off 4 bases at V and 5 bases at J, with 11 bases between the two ends. Germline V gives CDR1 SNHLY, CDR2 FYNNEI. Regarding this clone: Its antigen is not identified.

Sequenced input: Tregs sorted from blood. The chain employs TRBV2 and TRBJ2-5; weak D call: TRBD2 (5 bases). This sequence originates from a human donor in good health. CDR3 nucleotide sequence: TGTGCCAGCAGTGGAGGGCCCCTTGAGACCCAGTACTTC. Protein sequence: CASSGGPLETQYF.